This T cell receptor (beta chain) stems from a study of blood T cell repertoires in COVID-19. Enrollees, about 18 to 90 years old, lived in 24 US areas. Cohort 3 donors counted as recovered after two negative PCRs, clearance, or resolved symptoms. V shed 1 base and J shed 5 bases, with 9 bases lying between them. This CDR3 has 13 residues. Germline CDR1 reads MGHRA; CDR2 reads YSYEKL. The data were produced by immunoSEQ multiplex PCR, yet TCRdb's version contains in-frame clones alone and is incomplete. This sample has roughly 280,000 clones, with roughly nine tenths found just once. This clonotype was obtained from a woman between 18 and 29 years old who had recovered from COVID-19. The sequenced sample consisted of PBMCs or T cells enriched from blood (not recorded which). This chain connects TRBV4-1 to TRBJ2-7, with a tentative D call TRBD2 (5 bases). Written as DNA, the CDR3 is TGCGCCAGCAGCCAAGTTGGGCGGGACGAGCAGTACTTC. Its protein is CASSQVGRDEQYF.